This paragraph reports one TCR beta chain. Ten or more counts support this clone. Its antigen is unknown. Base qualities are missing; no much larger clone stands one base away. The data derive from a study of metastatic and nonmetastatic thyroid tumors (dated by TCRdb to 2018 to 2020). Turning to the overall study: Repertoires from peripheral blood and from tumor or nodule tissue samples of malignant and benign thyroid patients were compared.

V and J are truncated by 4 bases and 1 base respectively, leaving an intervening sequence of 17 bases. The germline V gene (reference sequence) sets CDR1 to LNHNV and CDR2 to YYDKDF. From the cysteine up to the phenylalanine, the CDR3 has a length of 17 residues. Of all the DNA, just the CDR3 is kept, 51 bases in frame from base 1. On the study overall, not on this receptor specifically: In both blood and tumor samples, TCR beta diversity was reported to be significantly higher in malignant tumors than in benign nodules.

Libraries were made using PCR. Data came from an Illumina HiSeq 4000. High-throughput sequencing was used to profile the CDR3 region of the TCR beta-chain in every patient. The paper's processing steps were these. Drawing on CDR3 differences between clinicopathological groups, the researchers built a classifier meant to tell apart patients with distant-metastatic papillary thyroid cancer. To measure repertoire diversity the researchers used the Shannon index, while the Morisita-Horn index served to gauge how similar the tumor and blood repertoires were. TCRdb reprocessing: public reads trimmed at Q25 with fastp, clones called with MiXCR, in-frame beta chains kept. These V and J calls originate from TCRdb's pipeline instead of the authors' own analysis. This sample gives around 70,000 clones in total; about 17% of them show up just once. The top ten hold 10% to 15% of the sample. Before undergoing thyroid surgery, none of the patients had been given any kind of treatment. Patient clinical samples collected from the early 2010s to the late 2010s were retrospectively analysed using T-cell receptor beta sequencing.

This receptor was identified in a female donor with papillary thyroid cancer or a benign thyroid nodule (not recorded which). Some clones in this sample may be carry-over from other donors' samples. The rearranged segments are TRBV15 and TRBJ2-1; there is no confident call for the D gene. The sequenced sample consisted of blood. Read as DNA, the sequence is TGTGCCACCAGCACCCAAAGTTGGAGTCCATCCTACAATGAGCAGTTCTTC. It specifies CATSTQSWSPSYNEQFF.